These 18 T cell receptor beta chains were sequenced from one sample in a study of cytomegalovirus exposure and HLA in healthy donors. The PCR employed 60 Vbeta primers together with 13 Jbeta primers. Generated by immunoSEQ multiplex PCR, the TCRdb table keeps only in-frame clones and is missing some. The sample has 90,000 to 140,000 clones, about 13% seen once. Sequences were obtained from PBMCs. All receptors derive from a man in his forties or fifties in good health and CMV-seropositive.

The gene calls are TRBV13 and TRBJ2-7; no clear D. V lost 0 bases to trimming and J lost 0 bases, with 9 bases between them. This CDR3 has 15 amino acids. Per germline, CDR1 PRHDT and CDR2 FYEKMQ (reference sequence). The CDR3 DNA sequence: TGTGCCAGCAGCTTAGGGGCCCAAAGCTCCTACGAGCAGTACTTC. Residues: CASSLGAQSSYEQYF.

The V gene is TRBV6-1, the J gene TRBJ2-1, with TRBD1 matching over 8 bases. The germline V gene encodes CDR1 MNHNS and CDR2 SASEGT. This CDR3 has 15 residues. With 7 bases clipped from V and 1 base from J, the junction kept 6 bases outside the gene matches. This CDR3 is CASTKTGGSYNEQFF. CDR3 nucleotides: TGTGCCAGCACCAAAACAGGGGGATCCTACAATGAGCAGTTCTTC.

The V and J genes are TRBV21-1 and TRBJ2-7; the table's D call, TRBD2, has no DNA check behind it. TRBV21-1 is a known pseudogene. CDR3 length equals 13 residues. The DNA of the CDR3 is TGTGCCAGCAGCGCCCTTGGGGGGAACGAGCAGTACTTC. Its translation: CASSALGGNEQYF.

Only a few counts were recorded for this clone. The DNA of the CDR3 is TGTGCCAGCAGCACCTACTTCGGGGGGAGTGGGGATGAGCAGTTCTTC. This translates into CASSTYFGGSGDEQFF. The chain uses TRBV5-4 and TRBJ2-1; 7 nucleotides agree with TRBD2. The CDR3 runs 16 residues. CDR1 is SGHNT and CDR2 is YYREEE in the germline V gene (reference sequence). J lost 8 bases, V lost 4 bases, and 15 bases had no gene match.

The chain employs TRBV2 and TRBJ2-3; a possible D gene is TRBD2 (6 bases). The V end lost 5 bases, the J end lost 4 bases, and 16 bases lay between the germline ends. CDR1 is SNHLY and CDR2 is FYNNEI in the germline V gene. This CDR3 has 15 residues. CDR3 bases: TGTGCCAGCAGTCCGACTAGTGGGGAACCAGATACGCAGTATTTT. The encoded protein is CASSPTSGEPDTQYF.

The chain has TRBV7-9 and TRBJ2-6, with D perhaps matching TRBD2 (5 bases). V was shortened by 0 bases and J by 3 bases, with 9 bases between the two germline ends. Germline CDR1 reads SEHNR; CDR2 reads FQNEAQ (reference sequence). This CDR3 is built from 16 residues. The chain's CDR3 is CASSLARGHGANVLTF. CDR3 coding DNA: TGTGCCAGCAGCTTAGCGAGAGGGCATGGGGCCAACGTCCTGACTTTC. Full variable domain (missing parts from reference TRBV7-9 and TRBJ2-6): DTGVSQNPRHKITKRGQNVTFRCDPISEHNRLYWYRQTLGQGPEFLTYFQNEAQLEKSRLLSDRFSAERPKGSFSTLEIQRTEQGDSAMYLCASSLARGHGANVLTFGAGSRLTVL.

This rearrangement joins TRBV10-3 to TRBJ2-6; 13 nucleotides match TRBD2. Trimming at V came to 2 bases and at J to 4 bases, leaving 5 bases not matched to a gene. Germline lookup yields CDR1 ENHRY and CDR2 SYGVKD. CDR3 length: 18 amino acids. The CDR3 sequence: CAISEGLAGVGGANVLTF. In nucleotides, the CDR3 is TGTGCCATCAGTGAGGGACTAGCGGGAGTAGGAGGGGCCAACGTCCTGACTTTC.

This clone was seen a few times. The sample contains more than one DNA sequence encoding this CDR3. The chain employs TRBV9 and TRBJ2-2; 11 bases line up with TRBD2. This CDR3 has 18 amino acids. The ends lost 2 bases at V and 5 bases at J; junction bases unmatched: 11. CDR1 is SGDLS, CDR2 YYNGEE, per germline. CDR3: CASSVADSGRAQTGELFF. In nucleotides, the CDR3 is TGTGCCAGCAGCGTCGCCGATAGCGGGAGGGCCCAAACCGGGGAGCTGTTTTTT.

The V and J genes are TRBV5-5 and TRBJ2-7; 7 bases map to TRBD2. There are 16 residues in the CDR3. The V gene end was trimmed by 4 bases and the J gene end by 7 bases; junction bases not matched to a gene: 17. In germline, CDR1 is SGHKS, CDR2 YYEKEE (reference sequence). The chain's CDR3 is CASSRTAGENIKEQYF. The CDR3 nucleotides read TGTGCCAGCAGCCGGACGGCGGGGGAGAATATAAAGGAGCAGTACTTC.

This clone was seen more than once but under ten times. The chain is built from TRBV9 and TRBJ2-7; 10 bases are a match to TRBD1. V lost 4 bases to trimming and J lost 5 bases; unmatched junction nucleotides: 15. Germline CDR1 SGDLS, CDR2 YYNGEE. The CDR3 runs 17 residues. Written as DNA, the CDR3 is TGTGCCAGCAGCCGACGCCCAACCGGGACAGGGGTCGACGAGCAGTACTTC. This gives the protein CASSRRPTGTGVDEQYF.

This clone has more than one count but fewer than ten. The chain couples TRBV6-6 to TRBJ2-7, with D unresolved. This CDR3 is 13 amino acids long. Germline lookup yields CDR1 MNHNY and CDR2 SVGAGI (reference sequence). Trimming shortened V by 0 bases and J by 3 bases, and 6 bases separated the two germline ends. The CDR3 protein is CASSYSTYYEQYF. The CDR3 DNA reads as TGTGCCAGCAGTTACTCAACTTACTACGAGCAGTACTTC.

The chain carries TRBV5-1 and TRBJ2-5, with TRBD2 matching over 8 bases. CDR3 length: 14 amino acids. Trimming at V came to 0 bases and at J to 5 bases, leaving 3 bases not matched to a gene. Germline V CDR1 and CDR2: SGHRS, YFSETQ. CDR3 protein: CASSLGLARETQYF. The CDR3 DNA sequence: TGCGCCAGCAGCTTGGGACTAGCGAGGGAGACCCAGTACTTC.

This clone was detected a few times. The genes are TRBV2 and TRBJ2-7; D not certain. The CDR3 is made up of 13 amino acids. Per the germline V gene, CDR1 is SNHLY and CDR2 is FYNNEI. With 7 bases removed from V and 5 bases from J, the gap between germline ends came to 15 bases. CDR3 coding DNA: TGTGCCAGCAAATCCCCTTCGGAGAACGAGCAGTACTTC. Encoded protein: CASKSPSENEQYF.

This clone showed up just a few times. Written as DNA, the CDR3 is TGCGCCAGCAGCTGGACTAGCGGGACGTCCTACGAGCAGTACTTC. This encodes CASSWTSGTSYEQYF. The rearrangement uses TRBV4-1 and TRBJ2-7; the match to TRBD2 covers 12 bases. V lost 5 bases to trimming and J lost 1 base; unmatched junction nucleotides: 3. CDR3 size: 15 residues. The germline CDR1 and CDR2 sequences are MGHRA and YSYEKL.

J is TRBJ2-1 and V is TRBV6-1; 8 bases align to TRBD2. Germline loops: CDR1 MNHNS, CDR2 SASEGT. The CDR3 loop spans 13 amino acids. V lost 8 bases, J lost 8 bases, and 8 bases stayed unmatched. This chain's CDR3 is CASLAGWGDEQFF. The CDR3 DNA sequence: TGTGCCAGCTTAGCGGGGTGGGGGGATGAGCAGTTCTTC.

On this clone itself: The junction shows a germline mismatch at one end, possibly a read error. This chain uses TRBV19 with TRBJ2-2, with D hard to call. This CDR3 region has 14 residues. CDR1 LNHDA and CDR2 SQIVND come from the germline V gene (reference sequence). The CDR3 reads CASTIGSHTGELFF. CDR3 nucleotide sequence: TGTGCCAGTACTATAGGTAGCCACACCGGGGAGCTGTTTTTT.

This clone was seen a handful of times. This same CDR3 is encoded by further DNA sequences in the sample. This chain connects TRBV5-1 to TRBJ2-3; tentatively, D is TRBD2 (5 bases). Germline values: CDR1 SGHRS, CDR2 YFSETQ. The V end lost 1 base, the J end lost 1 base, and 13 bases lay between the germline ends. The CDR3 spans 16 residues. In nucleotides, the CDR3 is TGCGCCAGCAGCTTGCAAACAAGCGGTCGCACAGATACGCAGTATTTT. As protein: CASSLQTSGRTDTQYF. The variable domain in full, completed from reference TRBV5-1 and TRBJ2-3, reads KAGVTQTPRYLIKTRGQQVTLSCSPISGHRSVSWYQQTPGQGLQFLFEYFSETQRNKGNFPGRFSGRQFSNSRSEMNVSTLELGDSALYLCASSLQTSGRTDTQYFGPGTRLTVL.

V and J are TRBV5-1 and TRBJ2-3; TRBD1 aligns across 12 bases. Germline trimming cut 0 bases from V and 4 bases from J; bases unmatched to any gene: 3. CDR3 size: 16 residues. Germline values: CDR1 SGHRS, CDR2 YFSETQ. Written as DNA, the CDR3 is TGCGCCAGCAGCTTGGCCCGGGACAGGGGGCCAGATACGCAGTATTTT. It specifies CASSLARDRGPDTQYF.